The 30 T cell receptor beta chains given below trace back to one sample, sequenced in a study of T cells in Graves' hyperthyroidism and ophthalmopathy. Amplification yielded TCR beta CDR3 regions, with RNA transcripts as the source. First-round RT-PCR with HTBI primers amplified the TCR CDR3 region. From the multiplex PCR reads, TCRdb called clonotypes with MiXCR, one entry per CDR3 protein. The sample shows fewer than 650,000 distinct CDR3 sequences, 46% of them seen only once. The material sequenced was peripheral blood or thyroid tissue (not recorded which). These receptors were obtained from an adult woman with Graves' disease, either hyperthyroidism or ophthalmopathy (not recorded which).

The CDR3 coding sequence is TGTGCCATCAGTGGCCCCGGGACAGGCGGAGGCAATCAGCCCCAGCATTTT. As protein: CAISGPGTGGGNQPQHF. The V and J genes are TRBV10-3 and TRBJ1-5, with TRBD1 identical over 8 bases. This CDR3 is built from 17 residues. Germline values: CDR1 ENHRY, CDR2 SYGVKD. Trimming cost V 4 bases and J 2 bases; bases outside gene matches: 10.

This clonotype was seen repeatedly, ten times or more. The CDR3 coding sequence is TGTGCCATCACGGAGACCGGGGAGCTGTTTTTT. This sequence encodes CAITETGELFF. J is TRBJ2-2 and V is TRBV10-3, with D hard to call. This CDR3 spans 11 amino acids. Germline assignment: CDR1 ENHRY and CDR2 SYGVKD. The V gene lost 7 bases and the J gene lost 5 bases, with 5 bases spanning the gap.

CDR3 coding DNA: TGCAGTGCTCATACTTTGACATACGAGCAGTACTTC. Encoded protein: CSAHTLTYEQYF. The chain uses TRBV20-1 and TRBJ2-7; no clear D. This CDR3 is 12 amino acids long. Germline assignment: CDR1 DFQATT and CDR2 SNEGSKA (reference sequence). V was shortened by 5 bases and J by 4 bases, with 12 bases between the two germline ends.

This clonotype came up many times. V usage is TRBV7-9 and J usage is TRBJ2-2; no clear D. V was pared by 5 bases and J by 5 bases, with 6 bases between. The CDR3 loop spans 12 amino acids. Germline CDR1 and CDR2: SEHNR and FQNEAQ (reference sequence). CDR3 amino acids: CASSLKTGELFF. The CDR3 DNA reads TGTGCCAGCAGCCTAAAAACCGGGGAGCTGTTTTTT.

This clonotype occurred a few times. The chain is built from TRBV19 and TRBJ2-5; D not certain. V lost 3 bases to trimming and J lost 1 base, with 6 bases between them. Germline CDR1 reads LNHDA; CDR2 reads SQIVND (reference sequence). The CDR3 has 13 amino acids. Here the CDR3 reads CASSITIQETQYF. DNA of the CDR3: TGTGCCAGTAGTATCACCATCCAAGAGACCCAGTACTTC.

This chain links TRBV4-3 with TRBJ1-1, with D perhaps TRBD1 (5 bases). The germline gives CDR1 LGHNA, CDR2 YSLEER. The CDR3 is made up of 12 amino acids. The V end lost 2 bases, the J end lost 7 bases, and 8 bases lay between the germline ends. The CDR3 loop reads CASSQRDGEAFF. DNA for the CDR3: TGCGCCAGCAGCCAACGGGACGGTGAAGCTTTCTTT.

This clonotype occurred a few times. This CDR3 is CASSLTGTNQPQHF. CDR3 coding DNA: TGTGCCAGCAGCTTAACAGGTACCAATCAGCCCCAGCATTTT. The V and J genes are TRBV7-3 and TRBJ1-5; D remains unclear. With 0 bases removed from V and 3 bases from J, the gap between germline ends came to 6 bases. The germline V gene has CDR1 SGHTA and CDR2 FQGTGA. The CDR3 loop spans 14 amino acids. The full variable domain, in which reference TRBV7-3 and TRBJ1-5 provide the parts outside the CDR3, is GAGVSQTPSNKVTEKGKYVELRCDPISGHTALYWYRQSLGQGPEFLIYFQGTGAADDSGLPNDRFFAVRPEGSVSTLKIQRTERGDSAVYLCASSLTGTNQPQHFGDGTRLSIL.

Concerning this clonotype: This is likely a read error, given that the CDR3 carries no conserved phenylalanine or tryptophan at its end. Because the CDR3's place on the DNA is in doubt, the DNA is left out and the CDR3 is given as listed by TCRdb. The chain has TRBV7-8 and TRBJ2-5; the D call of TRBD1 is as the table states it, not checked on the DNA. CDR1 is SGHVS and CDR2 is FQNEAQ in the germline V gene. The CDR3 length equals 15 residues, ends included. The chain's CDR3 is CASSLGGQGGYTFGS.

The chain uses TRBV19 and TRBJ1-5, with 7 bases matching TRBD1. Germline loops: CDR1 LNHDA, CDR2 SQIVND (reference sequence). This CDR3 comprises 15 residues. Trimming at V came to 3 bases and at J to 4 bases, leaving 6 bases not matched to a gene. Here the CDR3 reads CASSMSGTANQPQHF. CDR3 in DNA: TGTGCCAGTAGTATGTCCGGGACAGCTAATCAGCCCCAGCATTTT.

The sample holds many counts of this clonotype. V and J are TRBV29-1 and TRBJ2-2, with 8 nucleotides matching TRBD1. Germline V gene lookup returns CDR1 SQVTM and CDR2 ANQGSEA. Trimming took 6 bases from V and 5 from J; bases not matched to a gene: 8. This CDR3 spans 14 amino acids. As DNA, the CDR3 is TGCAGCGTAATCAGGGGGCGTGGGACCGGGGAGCTGTTTTTT. Its protein is CSVIRGRGTGELFF.

This clonotype was picked up a small number of times. The chain couples TRBV15 to TRBJ1-2; no clear D. Germline V gene lookup returns CDR1 LNHNV and CDR2 YYDKDF (reference sequence). The CDR3 is 13 residues long. With 0 bases removed from V and 6 bases from J, the gap between germline ends came to 8 bases. The CDR3 loop reads CATSRDLIDGYTF. CDR3 bases: TGTGCCACCAGCAGAGATCTAATCGATGGCTACACCTTC.

The chain couples TRBV12-3 or TRBV12-4 to TRBJ1-6; 8 bases map to TRBD1. Trimming at V came to 6 bases and at J to 8 bases, leaving 9 bases not matched to a gene. The CDR3 is made up of 15 amino acids. CDR3 coding DNA: TGTGCCAGCAGGGACAGGGAGGTATCGGATTCACCCCTCCACTTT. Amino acid sequence: CASRDREVSDSPLHF.

A few counts support this clonotype. V is TRBV7-9 and J is TRBJ2-7; D may be TRBD1 or TRBD2 (5 bases each). Germline-derived CDR1 and CDR2 are SEHNR and FQNEAQ (reference sequence). V was pared by 6 bases and J by 7 bases, with 22 bases between. CDR3 size: 15 residues. The CDR3 here is CASRLTLLGEYEQYF. CDR3 nucleotides: TGTGCCAGCAGGCTCACCCTCCTGGGGGAGTATGAGCAGTACTTC.

The chain has TRBV20-1 and TRBJ1-4; no firm D call. V was clipped by 1 base and J by 5 bases, with 11 bases between them. Germline V CDR1 and CDR2: DFQATT, SNEGSKA (reference sequence). This CDR3 is 14 amino acids long. This CDR3 reads CSARGVEGNEKLFF. CDR3 nucleotide sequence: TGCAGTGCTAGAGGGGTGGAAGGAAATGAAAAACTGTTTTTT.

The chain employs TRBV24-1 and TRBJ2-6, with 9 nucleotides matching TRBD1. J was trimmed by 3 bases and V by 2 bases; bases with no gene match: 13. Germline CDR1 reads KGHDR; CDR2 reads SFDVKD. The length of the CDR3 is 20 residues. The CDR3 DNA reads TGTGCCACCAGTGATTCTGTTCGGGACAGGGTTTCCAGTGGGGCCAACGTCCTGACTTTC. Protein sequence: CATSDSVRDRVSSGANVLTF.

This clonotype was recorded once. This chain joins TRBV20-1 and TRBJ1-3; D is undetermined. V lost 2 bases, J lost 7 bases, and 9 bases lay in between. CDR1 DFQATT and CDR2 SNEGSKA come from the germline V gene (reference sequence). This CDR3 is built from 12 residues. The CDR3 nucleotides are TGCAGTGCTAGAAACAGTGGGAACACCATATATTTT. Translating gives CSARNSGNTIYF.

There are many counts of this clonotype. V gene TRBV6-5 combines with J gene TRBJ2-7; D is perhaps TRBD1 (5 bases). The germline gives CDR1 MNHEY, CDR2 SVGAGI. Between the trimmed V and J ends, which lost 7 bases and 4 bases, there was a span of 14 bases. CDR3 length: 13 amino acids. CDR3 sequence: CASTNWGRYEQYF. The CDR3 bases are TGTGCCAGCACCAACTGGGGCCGGTACGAGCAGTACTTC.

The genes are TRBV7-9 and TRBJ2-7; the D gene could be TRBD1 or TRBD2 (6 bases each). V was shortened by 5 bases and J by 5 bases, with 16 bases between the two germline ends. This CDR3 has 14 residues. Germline V lookup: CDR1 SEHNR, CDR2 FQNEAQ (reference sequence). The CDR3 sequence: CASSHRDGGNEQYF. CDR3 nucleotide sequence: TGTGCCAGCAGCCACCGGGACGGGGGCAACGAGCAGTACTTC.

This clonotype was counted a few times. The V and J genes are TRBV6-5 and TRBJ2-7, with D possibly matching TRBD2 (5 bases). The CDR3 has 13 residues. Germline V gene lookup returns CDR1 MNHEY and CDR2 SVGAGI. V lost 6 bases to trimming and J lost 2 bases, with 11 bases between them. The CDR3 DNA follows: TGTGCCAGCAGACTAGAATTTCCCTACGAGCAGTACTTC. The encoded protein is CASRLEFPYEQYF.

This clonotype was counted once. Just one base apart from a much larger clone, this may be a read error. The chain links TRBV10-3 to TRBJ1-5; D remains ambiguous. This CDR3 spans 15 amino acids. Per germline, CDR1 ENHRY and CDR2 SYGVKD. V dropped 6 bases and J dropped 2 bases, with 14 bases sitting between them. The CDR3 coding sequence is TGTGCCATCAGATCGGGTCGGGTTGGCAATCAGCCCCAGCATTTT. Translation gives CAIRSGRVGNQPQHF.

This clonotype was seen only once. The gene calls are TRBV29-1 and TRBJ2-6; no definite D call. The CDR3 is 15 residues long. V was pared by 6 bases and J by 0 bases, with 12 bases between. Germline CDR1 SQVTM, CDR2 ANQGSEA. CDR3 residues: CSVAIGRSGANVLTF. The DNA of the CDR3 is TGCAGCGTCGCAATCGGACGCTCTGGGGCCAACGTCCTGACTTTC. Looking up the rest from reference TRBV29-1 and TRBJ2-6 gives the full variable domain: SAVISQKPSRDICQRGTSLTIQCQVDSQVTMMFWYRQQPGQSLTLIATANQGSEATYESGFVIDKFPISRPNLTFSTLTVSNMSPEDSSIYLCSVAIGRSGANVLTFGAGSRLTVL.

This clonotype has ten or more counts. At one end the junction does not follow the germline gene, possibly because of a read error. The chain has TRBV5-1 and TRBJ2-7, with TRBD1 matching 11 bases. Germline V lookup: CDR1 SGHRS, CDR2 YFSETQ. This CDR3 region has 13 residues. The CDR3 bases are TGTGCCAGCAGCCTCGGGACAGGGGGCGAGCAGTACTTC. This codes for CASSLGTGGEQYF.

This CDR3 reads CASSLAGASEEGLNYEQYF. As DNA, the CDR3 is TGTGCCAGCAGCTTAGCGGGGGCCAGCGAGGAGGGGCTTAACTACGAGCAGTACTTC. This chain connects TRBV7-2 to TRBJ2-7; either TRBD1 or TRBD2 may supply D (6 bases each). The V end was cut by 0 bases, the J end by 3 bases, with 24 bases between. The CDR3 spans 19 residues. Germline loops: CDR1 SGHTA, CDR2 FQGNSA.

The chain recombines TRBV25-1 with TRBJ2-5; D unresolved. Germline assignment: CDR1 MGHDK and CDR2 SYGVNS. The V gene lost 4 bases and the J gene lost 1 base, with 7 bases spanning the gap. This CDR3 contains 13 residues. For the CDR3, the DNA is TGTGCCAGCAGTGTTCCTGTCCAAGAGACCCAGTACTTC. Protein: CASSVPVQETQYF.

This rearrangement joins TRBV25-1 to TRBJ1-2, with no clear D. CDR3 size: 12 residues. V was shortened by 6 bases and J by 7 bases, with 12 bases between the two germline ends. Germline V lookup: CDR1 MGHDK, CDR2 SYGVNS. The CDR3 loop reads CASRPTGPGYTF. CDR3 bases: TGTGCCAGCAGGCCTACGGGTCCTGGCTACACCTTC.

V and J are TRBV20-1 and TRBJ1-5; D is perhaps TRBD1 (5 bases). Trimming removed 3 bases from V and 4 bases from J, with 13 bases in between. The germline V gene encodes CDR1 DFQATT and CDR2 SNEGSKA (reference sequence). The CDR3 contains 14 residues. CDR3 DNA: TGCAGTGCTAGTTGGGACGGTGGTAATCAGCCCCAGCATTTT. This translates into CSASWDGGNQPQHF.

This clonotype was detected ten times or more. The chain uses TRBV20-1 and TRBJ2-5, with TRBD2 matching 9 bases. This CDR3 contains 16 residues. V shed 6 bases, J shed 0 bases, and the junction held 11 bases outside the gene matches. In germline, CDR1 is DFQATT, CDR2 SNEGSKA (reference sequence). CDR3 DNA sequence: TGCAGTGCGGCTAGCGGGAATAAAATTGACCAAGAGACCCAGTACTTC. Its protein is CSAASGNKIDQETQYF.

The table lists this clonotype with a count of one. An end of the junction does not agree with germline; a read error may underlie this. The V and J genes are TRBV25-1 and TRBJ2-2, with D tentatively TRBD1 or TRBD2 (5 bases each). Germline assignment: CDR1 MGHDK and CDR2 SYGVNS. The CDR3 length is 14 residues. The CDR3 is CASSGSSDTGELLF. The CDR3 DNA follows: TGTGCCAGCAGTGGGTCTTCGGACACCGGGGAGCTGCTTTTT.

The chain couples TRBV7-9 to TRBJ2-7; TRBD2 matches at 10 bases. Germline V gives CDR1 SEHNR, CDR2 FQNEAQ (reference sequence). With 4 bases clipped from V and 6 bases from J, the junction kept 15 bases outside the gene matches. The CDR3 extends over 17 amino acids. The CDR3 DNA reads as TGTGCCAGCAGCTCCTTCCCGGCAAGCGGGAGGGTGAGCGAGCAGTACTTC. As protein: CASSSFPASGRVSEQYF.

This chain connects TRBV2 to TRBJ2-5, with D possibly being TRBD1 (5 bases). The V end was cut by 6 bases, the J end by 5 bases, with 10 bases between. The CDR3 is made up of 12 amino acids. Per germline, CDR1 SNHLY and CDR2 FYNNEI. CDR3 coding DNA: TGTGCCAGCAGCGGCAGGGTGGAGACCCAGTACTTC. Translating gives CASSGRVETQYF. Together with reference TRBV2 and TRBJ2-5, the CDR3 gives the full variable domain: EPEVTQTPSHQVTQMGQEVILRCVPISNHLYFYWYRQILGQKVEFLVSFYNNEISEKSEIFDDQFSVERPDGSNFTLKIRSTKLEDSAMYFCASSGRVETQYFGPGTRLLVL.